A single sample gave rise to the 8 T cell receptor beta chains below, sequenced in a study of monozygotic twins with inflammatory bowel disease (dated by TCRdb to between 2018 and 2021). The library relied on 5' RACE. TCRdb records Illumina HiSeq 2500 as the sequencer. TCRdb reprocessed the reads, reporting each CDR3 protein sequence once and no DNA. The table for this sample records fewer than 550,000 distinct CDR3 sequences. The top ten clones comprise 2% to 3% of the sample. The sample was blood. These receptors all stem from a human donor with ulcerative colitis or Crohn's disease, or a healthy co-twin of an affected twin (not recorded which).

The chain employs TRBV3-1 and TRBJ2-1; absent DNA, TCRdb's TRBD1 call cannot be checked. Germline values: CDR1 LGHDT, CDR2 YNNKEL (reference sequence). The CDR3 has 15 amino acids. The CDR3 here is CASRRTGDHTNEQFF.

The chain carries TRBV3-1 and TRBJ2-2; the D call from TCRdb, TRBD2, cannot be confirmed without DNA. The CDR3 loop spans 15 amino acids. Germline loops: CDR1 LGHDT, CDR2 YNNKEL (reference sequence). The chain's CDR3 is CASSQLFRGAGDLFF.

The rearrangement links TRBV6-6 to TRBJ2-2; TCRdb calls TRBD2, which cannot be checked without DNA. The CDR3 is 14 residues long. Germline-derived CDR1 and CDR2 are MNHNY and SVGAGI (reference sequence). The CDR3 loop reads CASGSQQNTGELFF.

The V gene is TRBV4-2, the J gene TRBJ2-7; TCRdb gives TRBD1 as the D gene, but with no DNA this cannot be confirmed. The CDR3 sequence is 14 residues long. Germline V gene lookup returns CDR1 LGHNA and CDR2 YNFKEQ. The CDR3 is CASSLRGGTHEQYF.

The V call is TRBV11-2, the J call TRBJ2-7; no DNA is available, so the TRBD2 call from TCRdb remains unchecked. Germline CDR1 and CDR2: SGHAT and FQNNGV. CDR3 length equals 14 residues. CDR3 residues: CASSKMAVRLAQYF.

CDR3 sequence reads: CASSPIFRDRVSGETQYF. The J gene is TRBJ2-5, the V gene TRBV5-5; checking the TCRdb D call of TRBD1 is not possible without DNA. The CDR3 sequence is 18 residues long. CDR1 is SGHKS, CDR2 YYEKEE, per germline (reference sequence).

This chain connects TRBV2 to TRBJ1-1; TCRdb proposes TRBD1, but this gene call is untestable without DNA. Germline CDR1 is SNHLY and CDR2 is FYNNEI. The length of the CDR3 is 14 residues. The CDR3 region is CARKGRGTLTEAFF.

J is TRBJ2-5 and V is TRBV5-1; the TRBD1 assignment by TCRdb is unverifiable without DNA. The germline V gene has CDR1 SGHRS and CDR2 YFSETQ. The CDR3 has 16 amino acids. The CDR3 sequence is CASSLGTGSGQETQYF.